Following are 28 T cell receptor beta chains from one sample sequenced in a study of identical twins. In TCRdb, the 5' RACE reads were re-called with MiXCR into one record per CDR3 protein. The sample carries hundreds of thousands of distinct CDR3 sequences, over 8.5% recorded once. This sample also appeared in a second study, on yellow fever vaccine responses in identical twins.

Sequencing was done on a sample of PBMCs. The receptors were sampled from a woman between 18 and 29 years old in good health.

This clonotype was seen more than once but under ten times. This rearrangement joins TRBV28 to TRBJ2-3, with D maybe TRBD2 (5 bases). V was shortened by 7 bases and J by 2 bases, with 13 bases between the two germline ends. The CDR3 is made up of 14 amino acids. Germline assignment: CDR1 MDHEN and CDR2 SYDVKM. CDR3 amino acids: CASINVLATDTQYF. The CDR3 nucleotides are TGTGCCAGCATTAACGTCCTAGCCACAGATACGCAGTATTTT.

This clonotype was counted between two and nine times. The rearrangement uses TRBV12-3 or TRBV12-4 and TRBJ1-2, with 7 bases matching TRBD1. V dropped 4 bases and J dropped 5; count of bases not matched to a gene: 4. The CDR3 totals 13 residues. CDR3 DNA sequence: TGTGCCAGCAGTTGGGGGACAGCGTATGGCTACACCTTC. Protein sequence: CASSWGTAYGYTF.

The chain carries TRBV7-9 and TRBJ2-3; 13 bases line up with TRBD2. The CDR3 has 15 residues. Germline V CDR1 and CDR2: SEHNR, FQNEAQ (reference sequence). J was trimmed by 5 bases and V by 6 bases; bases with no gene match: 5. The CDR3: CASRELAGGRDTQYF. CDR3 nucleotide sequence: TGTGCCAGCAGGGAACTAGCGGGGGGGCGAGATACGCAGTATTTT.

The CDR3, as DNA: TGCAGCGTCCTAAAGGGGCAGGGCGGAGAGACCCAGTACTTC. It is translated as CSVLKGQGGETQYF. V gene TRBV29-1 combines with J gene TRBJ2-5; D may be TRBD1 (5 bases). Per the germline V gene, CDR1 is SQVTM and CDR2 is ANQGSEA. The ends were cut back, 6 bases at V and 4 bases at J, with 18 bases in the middle. This CDR3 contains 14 residues.

This chain connects TRBV20-1 to TRBJ2-1, with D unclear. The CDR3 length is 12 residues. The germline V and J ends were trimmed by 2 bases and 7 bases, with 9 bases remaining between them. Per germline, CDR1 DFQATT and CDR2 SNEGSKA (reference sequence). CDR3 bases: TGCAGTGCTAGAATGTCGGCGAATGAGCAGTTCTTC. Translation gives CSARMSANEQFF.

This clonotype turned up a few times. The J gene is TRBJ2-1, the V gene TRBV28; either TRBD1 or TRBD2 may supply D (5 bases each). Germline assignment: CDR1 MDHEN and CDR2 SYDVKM. The V end lost 2 bases, the J end lost 8 bases, and 19 bases lay between the germline ends. This CDR3 spans 16 amino acids. CDR3 protein: CASSLIFGASHHEQFF. DNA for the CDR3: TGTGCCAGCAGTTTAATTTTCGGGGCTAGTCATCATGAGCAGTTCTTC.

This chain connects TRBV25-1 to TRBJ2-7; 7 bases match TRBD2. Germline lookup yields CDR1 MGHDK and CDR2 SYGVNS. The trim removed 4 bases at V and 6 bases at J, leaving 6 bases unmatched. The CDR3 runs to 13 residues. The CDR3 region is CASSGYGGGEQYF. The CDR3 region has the DNA TGTGCCAGCAGTGGGTATGGGGGGGGCGAGCAGTACTTC.

The CDR3 DNA sequence: TGCGCCAGCAGCATCCGACAGGCAGCGAACACCGGGGAGCTGTTTTTT. It codes for CASSIRQAANTGELFF. The chain couples TRBV5-1 to TRBJ2-2, with D possibly matching TRBD1 (6 bases). V dropped 4 bases and J dropped 0 bases, with 13 bases sitting between them. The CDR3 runs 16 residues. Germline V gene sequence: CDR1 SGHRS, CDR2 YFSETQ.

In this sample, this clonotype turned up a few times. The CDR3 protein is CASSSTVSEKLFF. CDR3 DNA: TGTGCCAGCAGCTCGACAGTCAGTGAAAAACTGTTTTTT. The chain combines TRBV7-9 with TRBJ1-4, with a weak D call TRBD1 (5 bases). Trimming cost V 4 bases and J 7 bases, with 10 bases left between them. The CDR3 is 13 residues long. Germline-derived CDR1 and CDR2 are SEHNR and FQNEAQ (reference sequence).

The rearrangement uses TRBV11-3 and TRBJ2-6; D is possibly TRBD1 (5 bases). The CDR3 consists of 15 residues. V was trimmed by 11 bases and J by 0 bases, leaving 14 bases between them. Germline V lookup: CDR1 SGHNT, CDR2 YENEEA. The CDR3 protein is CASAPGSSGANVLTF. As DNA, the CDR3 is TGTGCCTCCGCGCCAGGGTCCTCTGGGGCCAACGTCCTGACTTTC.

This clonotype came up a few times. This chain links TRBV7-8 with TRBJ2-7; possibly TRBD2 for D (6 bases). Trimming shortened V by 6 bases and J by 2 bases, and 17 bases separated the two germline ends. This CDR3 has 15 residues. In germline, CDR1 is SGHVS, CDR2 FQNEAQ. CDR3 bases: TGTGCCAGCAGTACCCGGGGGTCCTCTCCCTACGAGCAGTACTTC. The encoded protein is CASSTRGSSPYEQYF.

This clonotype was seen many times. The rearrangement joins TRBV12-3 or TRBV12-4 to TRBJ2-2; 7 bases match TRBD2. This CDR3 is 14 amino acids long. V lost 5 bases, J lost 5 bases, and 5 bases stayed unmatched. CDR3 coding DNA: TGTGCCAGCAGTCCTTCTAGCGGTACCGGGGAGCTGTTTTTT. Its protein is CASSPSSGTGELFF.

The CDR3: CASSPPWYKSNEQFF. The DNA for the CDR3 is TGTGCCAGCAGCCCCCCCTGGTACAAAAGCAATGAGCAGTTCTTC. This chain connects TRBV28 to TRBJ2-1; no definite D call. CDR1 MDHEN and CDR2 SYDVKM come from the germline V gene. This CDR3 is built from 15 residues. V lost 6 bases to trimming and J lost 6 bases, with 18 bases between them. Together with reference TRBV28 and TRBJ2-1, the CDR3 gives the full variable domain: DVKVTQSSRYLVKRTGEKVFLECVQDMDHENMFWYRQDPGLGLRLIYFSYDVKMKEKGDIPEGYSVSREKKERFSLILESASTNQTSMYLCASSPPWYKSNEQFFGPGTRLTVL.

This clonotype was detected a few times. V and J are TRBV12-3 or TRBV12-4 and TRBJ2-7; TRBD2 is a possible D gene (6 bases). The length of the CDR3 is 15 residues. Trimming pared 3 bases from V and 4 bases from J, leaving 16 bases between. The CDR3 is CASSLGGVVGYEQYF. The CDR3 nucleotides are TGTGCCAGCAGTTTGGGGGGAGTTGTCGGGTACGAGCAGTACTTC.

This clonotype has more than one count but fewer than ten. The chain uses TRBV12-3 or TRBV12-4 and TRBJ2-1, with 9 positions matching TRBD2. The trim removed 5 bases at V and 12 bases at J, leaving 8 bases unmatched. The CDR3 spans 13 residues. CDR3 in amino acids: CASSDQAGGMQFF. For the CDR3, the DNA is TGTGCCAGCAGTGACCAAGCGGGGGGTATGCAGTTCTTC.

The J gene is TRBJ2-1, the V gene TRBV29-1; tentatively, D is TRBD2 (5 bases). This CDR3 is built from 11 residues. V lost 4 bases and J lost 4, with 5 bases in between. CDR1 is SQVTM and CDR2 is ANQGSEA in the germline V gene. The CDR3 loop reads CSVGTYNEQFF. CDR3 DNA: TGCAGCGTTGGGACTTACAATGAGCAGTTCTTC.

This clonotype came up many times. The chain recombines TRBV11-2 with TRBJ1-5, with 9 bases matching TRBD1. The CDR3 covers 16 residues. Germline V lookup: CDR1 SGHAT, CDR2 FQNNGV. V shed 3 bases and J 4 bases; nucleotides not matched to a gene: 7. The CDR3: CASSFGGTGKNQPQHF. CDR3 nucleotides: TGTGCCAGCAGCTTTGGCGGGACAGGGAAGAATCAGCCCCAGCATTTT. The variable domain in full, with the rest retrieved from reference TRBV11-2 and TRBJ1-5, is EAGVAQSPRYKIIEKRQSVAFWCNPISGHATLYWYQQILGQGPKLLIQFQNNGVVDDSQLPKDRFSAERLKGVDSTLKIQPAKLEDSAVYLCASSFGGTGKNQPQHFGDGTRLSIL.

This clonotype came up a few times. The V call is TRBV2, the J call TRBJ2-7; 8 bases fit TRBD1. V was clipped by 8 bases and J by 1 base; unmatched bases: 7. Looked up from germline, CDR1 is SNHLY and CDR2 is FYNNEI. The CDR3 sequence is 14 residues long. This chain's CDR3 is CASAPGQASYEQYF. The CDR3 region has the DNA TGTGCCAGCGCACCGGGACAGGCTTCCTACGAGCAGTACTTC.

Ten or more counts support this clonotype. This chain connects TRBV12-3 or TRBV12-4 to TRBJ2-5; D could derive from TRBD1 or TRBD2 (5 bases each). The V end was cut by 1 base, the J end by 1 base, with 10 bases between. The CDR3 is 15 residues long. The CDR3 nucleotides read TGTGCCAGCAGTTTAGTGAGGGGTTTCCAAGAGACCCAGTACTTC. This encodes CASSLVRGFQETQYF.

At least ten counts were recorded for this clonotype. The rearrangement uses TRBV4-3 and TRBJ2-1, with a weak D call TRBD2 (7 bases). Looked up from germline, CDR1 is LGHNA and CDR2 is YSLEER. V was trimmed by 4 bases and J by 8 bases, leaving 15 bases between them. The CDR3 has 14 residues. CDR3 residues: CASSPGLGGDEQFF. In DNA, the CDR3 is TGCGCCAGCAGCCCTGGACTAGGGGGGGATGAGCAGTTCTTC.

V is TRBV10-3 and J is TRBJ2-3; a weak D match, TRBD1 (5 bases). Germline V gene sequence: CDR1 ENHRY, CDR2 SYGVKD. Trimming removed 6 bases from V and 4 bases from J, with 8 bases in between. The CDR3 covers 12 residues. The CDR3 DNA sequence: TGTGCCATCAGGGGGCCTTCAGATACGCAGTATTTT. Protein: CAIRGPSDTQYF.

This clonotype was counted between two and nine times. The chain couples TRBV2 to TRBJ2-4; TRBD2 agrees at 13 bases. The CDR3 covers 16 residues. In germline, CDR1 is SNHLY, CDR2 FYNNEI. The J segment lost 4 bases and the V segment lost 6 bases, leaving 6 bases of the junction unmatched. CDR3 bases: TGTGCCAGCAGAGGACTAGCGGGGGAAAAGAAAAACATTCAGTACTTC. It yields the protein CASRGLAGEKKNIQYF. Based on the CDR3 plus reference TRBV2 and TRBJ2-4, the full variable domain is EPEVTQTPSHQVTQMGQEVILRCVPISNHLYFYWYRQILGQKVEFLVSFYNNEISEKSEIFDDQFSVERPDGSNFTLKIRSTKLEDSAMYFCASRGLAGEKKNIQYFGAGTRLSVL.

This clonotype showed up many times. The chain combines TRBV7-2 with TRBJ1-2, with a weak D call TRBD1 (5 bases). Trimming took 1 base from V and 2 from J, leaving 11 bases between them. Germline CDR1 and CDR2: SGHTA and FQGNSA. This CDR3 has 15 amino acids. CDR3 in amino acids: CASSLVGASNYGYTF. CDR3 sequence (DNA): TGTGCCAGCAGCTTAGTTGGGGCCAGCAACTATGGCTACACCTTC.

The chain is built from TRBV6-5 and TRBJ1-1, with D possibly TRBD1 on 5 matching bases. Germline V gene sequence: CDR1 MNHEY, CDR2 SVGAGI. V lost 2 bases to trimming and J lost 7 bases, with 14 bases between them. The CDR3 loop spans 14 amino acids. The CDR3 bases are TGTGCCAGCAGTTACCCCGCCGGGGGGAGTGAAGCTTTCTTT. It yields the protein CASSYPAGGSEAFF.

This clonotype was counted a few times. This chain uses TRBV5-1 with TRBJ2-5; 12 nucleotides line up with TRBD2. Germline loops: CDR1 SGHRS, CDR2 YFSETQ. CDR3 size: 17 residues. V dropped 0 bases and J dropped 2; count of bases not matched to a gene: 5. In nucleotides, the CDR3 is TGCGCCAGCAGCTTGGGGACTAGCGGGGCTCGACAAGAGACCCAGTACTTC. Its translation: CASSLGTSGARQETQYF.

V and J are TRBV21-1 and TRBJ2-7; TRBD2, the table's D call, lacks a check against the DNA. TRBV21-1 corresponds to a pseudogene. The CDR3 extends over 17 amino acids. Here the CDR3 reads CASKRRREARTTHEQYF. Here the CDR3 DNA reads TGTGCCAGCAAGCGGCGGCGGGAGGCCCGAACGACCCACGAGCAGTACTTC.

This clonotype was counted only a few times. This chain joins TRBV24-1 and TRBJ1-4; 8 nucleotides agree with TRBD1. The CDR3 consists of 15 residues. The V segment lost 3 bases and the J segment 8 bases; nucleotides outside the gene matches: 7. Per the germline V gene, CDR1 is KGHDR and CDR2 is SFDVKD. CDR3 region: CATSDPTGGEEKLFF. The CDR3 bases are TGTGCCACCAGTGATCCAACAGGGGGGGAAGAAAAACTGTTTTTT.

The table lists this clonotype with many counts. The chain uses TRBV15 and TRBJ2-7; 7 bases map to TRBD1. CDR3 length: 14 residues. Germline CDR1 is LNHNV and CDR2 is YYDKDF (reference sequence). J lost 2 bases, V lost 1 base, and 2 bases had no gene match. The CDR3 spells CATSRGQGPYEQYF. The CDR3, as DNA: TGTGCCACCAGCAGAGGACAGGGCCCCTACGAGCAGTACTTC.